This T cell receptor beta chain is from a study of beta chain features in type 1 diabetes (dated by TCRdb to 2016 to 2018). As for the study more broadly: Mean age, gender distribution, total cell number and subset yield did not differ between patients and healthy donors. A total of around 110,000,000 sorted cells were examined across all samples, and RNA yield correlated strongly with the number of cells per subset. In the study, recently diagnosed type 1 diabetes patients and matched healthy donors were compared on the TCRB repertoires of their sorted circulating CD4+ T cell subsets. Naive and central memory subsets were obtained from all 28 donors, but regulatory and stem cell-like memory subsets were isolated from only 8 patients and roughly eight healthy donors.

Each donor gave one peripheral blood draw, around 100 mL on average, collected into heparinised tubes. Naive, central memory, regulatory and stem cell-like memory CD4+ T cells were sorted on a BD FACSAria II using a panel including CD45RO, CCR7, CD25, CD127, CD95 and CD27. Every sorted population had a purity above 98%. Right away, PBMCs were isolated by Lymphoprep density gradient centrifugation and were stained directly, with no culture step. So that batch effects would be minimized, each experiment stained and sorted samples in pairs, pairing one healthy donor with one patient. All of the isolated RNA was reverse transcribed with the High Capacity cDNA Reverse Transcription Kit, so expressed TCRB transcripts were sequenced. Deep immunoSEQ sequencing was applied to naive, central memory and regulatory T cell samples, giving an average of roughly 3.5 million total reads per sample. Sorted cells were lysed in RLT buffer and RNA was extracted with DNase-treated RNeasy Micro or Mini kits, depending on cell number. To prevent cross-contamination, every cell subset was processed on its own, while patient and healthy donor samples were processed together. The immunoSEQ multiplex PCR was used to amplify TCRB sequences from cDNA, yielding 87-bp fragments that span the CDR3 region. The amplicons were sequenced using the Illumina HiSeq platform. As for the authors' bioinformatics: Synthetic template baselines were used to correct PCR bias computationally, reads within Hamming distance 2 were collapsed, and singletons that could not be merged were discarded. Reads were aligned against IMGT to assign V, D and J genes, CDR3 length and insertions or deletions at six rearrangement sites. Within each subset, clonotype counts were normalized to sorted cell number, after which true diversity and Gini coefficients were computed with the tcR R package. The overlap coefficient, calculated on TCRB nucleotide sequences, was used to quantify repertoire sharing. As a proxy for the pre-selection repertoire, out-of-frame TCRB sequences from naive cells were analyzed. TCRdb's version of the immuneACCESS table is confined to in-frame rearrangements and falls short of the full clone set. An unresolved V gene accounts for under half of the shortfall where checked; the remainder is of unknown origin. Clone size and the V and J calls come from that table; the DNA yielded D and trimming. Here the sample has around 240,000 clones; 55% to 70% occur a single time. About 0.05% of the sample is held by the ten biggest clonotypes.

In its sample, this clone was seen a few times. It has no known antigen specificity. Base-call qualities are not available, and no considerably larger clone is one nucleotide away. From a lookup of the germline V gene, CDR1 and CDR2 are SQVTM and ANQGSEA. V loses 4 bases, J loses 4 bases, and the germline ends lie 16 bases apart. Counted from cysteine to phenylalanine, this CDR3 has 14 amino acids. Just CDR3 DNA is preserved here, 42 bases in frame from base 1. Summary of the overall study and its limitations: At VDJ recombination sites, type 1 diabetes patients had fewer insertions and more deleted nucleotides, which implies abnormalities in thymic rearrangement. Naive, central memory and regulatory TCRB repertoires appeared to be more similar among patients than among healthy donors. Because cDNA was sequenced instead of genomic DNA, highly expressing activated cells could be over-represented, though the groups showed no difference in activation or CD3 levels. Type 1 diabetes patients showed a moderate but significant shortening of TCRB CDR3 length in all four CD4+ subsets. Because the HLA sub-analyses included only small numbers of individuals, any influence of HLA type on TCRB rearrangement was left unresolved. PCR may preferentially amplify shorter templates, but because patient and control samples were amplified and corrected together, any resulting skew would affect both groups equally.

The material sequenced was naive CD4+ T cells from blood. Explained via the paper, the cell subset or site label denotes: true naive CD4+ T cells. Recombination joined TRBV29-1 with TRBJ1-1, and perhaps TRBD1 as D gene, on 5 matching bases. This receptor was identified in a man aged 30-40 years in good health. The nucleotide sequence reads as follows: TGCAGCGTTGCGAAGCAGGGTCCCTTCACTGAAGCTTTCTTT. This is translated as CSVAKQGPFTEAFF.